The 29 T cell receptor beta chains below come from one sample, sequenced in a study of cytotoxic CD8 clonotypes in ibrutinib-treated CLL. Method: immunoSEQ multiplex PCR; TCRdb's copy keeps in-frame clones and lacks some. The profile shows 45,000 or so clones, about three fifths of them singletons. The sequencing here drew on PBMCs, taken after 24 months of ibrutinib treatment. All receptors come from a human donor with chronic lymphocytic leukemia.

This chain connects TRBV2 to TRBJ2-7; tentatively, D is TRBD2 (5 bases). CDR1 is SNHLY, CDR2 FYNNEI, per germline. The CDR3 totals 11 residues. Deletions cut 5 bases from V and 7 bases from J, with 9 bases between. As DNA, the CDR3 is TGTGCCAGCAGTTCATCGGGAGAGCAGTACTTC. Encoded protein: CASSSSGEQYF.

The chain couples TRBV29-1 to TRBJ1-4, with 9 nucleotides matching TRBD1. The V segment lost 8 bases and the J segment 8 bases; nucleotides outside the gene matches: 15. This CDR3 is built from 15 residues. Germline V gene sequence: CDR1 SQVTM, CDR2 ANQGSEA. CDR3 protein: CSFRDRASLGEKLFF. As DNA, the CDR3 is TGCAGCTTCCGGGACAGGGCTTCTTTAGGAGAAAAACTGTTTTTT.

This clone appeared once. This same CDR3 is encoded by further DNA sequences in the sample. The V call is TRBV19, the J call TRBJ2-7, with 11 bases matching TRBD2. J was trimmed by 2 bases and V by 6 bases; bases with no gene match: 6. The germline V gene has CDR1 LNHDA and CDR2 SQIVND (reference sequence). This CDR3 region has 15 residues. The CDR3 DNA is TGTGCCAGTAGCCCCGGGACTAGCGGAACCTACGAGCAGTACTTC. This gives the protein CASSPGTSGTYEQYF.

The genes are TRBV6-5 and TRBJ1-1, with D uncertain. CDR1 is MNHEY and CDR2 is SVGAGI in the germline V gene. The CDR3 has 11 residues. V was trimmed by 4 bases and J by 7 bases, leaving 7 bases between them. As DNA, the CDR3 is TGTGCCAGCAGTTCACGTCATGAAGCTTTCTTT. Its translation is CASSSRHEAFF.

This clone was recorded a few times. The chain employs TRBV19 and TRBJ1-2, with a possible D match to TRBD1 (6 bases). Trimming removed 5 bases from V and 6 bases from J, with 19 bases in between. The germline gives CDR1 LNHDA, CDR2 SQIVND (reference sequence). This CDR3 spans 15 amino acids. The CDR3 loop reads CASSPPGHLTDGYTF. CDR3 DNA sequence: TGTGCCAGTAGTCCTCCGGGACACCTGACGGATGGCTACACCTTC. Full variable domain (remainder filled in from reference TRBV19 and TRBJ1-2): DGGITQSPKYLFRKEGQNVTLSCEQNLNHDAMYWYRQDPGQGLRLIYYSQIVNDFQKGDIAEGYSVSREKKESFPLTVTSAQKNPTAFYLCASSPPGHLTDGYTFGSGTRLTVV.

The V call is TRBV4-1, the J call TRBJ2-2, with D unresolved. V was clipped by 3 bases and J by 1 base, with 6 bases between them. There are 14 residues in the CDR3. CDR1 is MGHRA, CDR2 YSYEKL, per germline. This CDR3 is CASSHGRNTGELFF. CDR3 nucleotides: TGCGCCAGCAGCCACGGCAGGAACACCGGGGAGCTGTTTTTT.

The chain combines TRBV4-1 with TRBJ2-3; 9 bases align to TRBD2. Germline lookup yields CDR1 MGHRA and CDR2 YSYEKL. The CDR3 contains 17 residues. With V trimmed by 3 bases and J by 0 bases, 7 bases remained unmatched. For the CDR3, the DNA is TGCGCCAGCAGCCACCTCTTAGCGGGGGAGAGCACAGATACGCAGTATTTT. Its translation is CASSHLLAGESTDTQYF.

The CDR3 reads CASSLGGGVKTQYF. The CDR3 DNA is TGTGCCAGCAGCTTAGGGGGAGGGGTAAAGACCCAGTACTTC. The chain couples TRBV7-8 to TRBJ2-5; TRBD2 matches at 7 bases. The junction had 5 bases not matched to a gene; V was cut back by 1 base and J by 6 bases. In germline, CDR1 is SGHVS, CDR2 FQNEAQ. This CDR3 has 14 amino acids.

The chain carries TRBV5-1 and TRBJ1-6; 10 bases line up with TRBD1. With 4 bases clipped from V and 7 bases from J, the junction kept 2 bases outside the gene matches. The CDR3 extends over 14 amino acids. Germline V gives CDR1 SGHRS, CDR2 YFSETQ. The CDR3 protein is CASSEDRGNSPLHF. The CDR3, as DNA: TGCGCCAGCAGCGAGGACAGGGGGAATTCACCCCTCCACTTT.

The chain recombines TRBV5-4 with TRBJ2-2, with 7 bases that match TRBD2. CDR1 is SGHNT, CDR2 YYREEE, per germline (reference sequence). V shed 4 bases and J 4 bases; nucleotides not matched to a gene: 4. This CDR3 has 14 amino acids. CDR3 protein: CASSPGGATGELFF. The CDR3 nucleotides are TGTGCCAGCAGCCCGGGAGGAGCCACCGGGGAGCTGTTTTTT.

The CDR3 sequence is CASSRDGGGFGYEQYF. CDR3 nucleotide sequence: TGTGCCAGCAGCCGAGATGGCGGGGGGTTCGGTTACGAGCAGTACTTC. The chain couples TRBV5-6 to TRBJ2-7; 8 bases align to TRBD2. The germline gives CDR1 SGHDT, CDR2 YYEEEE. The CDR3 totals 16 residues. J lost 4 bases, V lost 4 bases, and 13 bases had no gene match.

This clone was observed once. This chain connects TRBV7-8 to TRBJ1-1; tentative D call: TRBD1 (6 bases). This CDR3 comprises 16 residues. V shed 4 bases and J shed 3 bases, with 18 bases lying between them. The germline V gene has CDR1 SGHVS and CDR2 FQNEAQ. The CDR3 nucleotides are TGTGCCAGCAGCTCGGCGAGAAGGGGGGCGGACACTGAAGCTTTCTTT. Translation gives CASSSARRGADTEAFF.

The chain is built from TRBV6-5 and TRBJ1-1; 9 bases map to TRBD1. CDR1 and CDR2 from the germline V gene are MNHEY and SVGAGI. The CDR3 extends over 14 amino acids. With V trimmed by 3 bases and J by 7 bases, 6 bases remained unmatched. The CDR3 protein is CASSYDRGSGEAFF. The CDR3 nucleotides read TGTGCCAGCAGTTATGACAGGGGGTCTGGTGAAGCTTTCTTT.

V gene TRBV6-1 combines with J gene TRBJ1-5; 9 positions agree with TRBD1. CDR1 and CDR2 from the germline V gene are MNHNS and SASEGT. This CDR3 has 14 residues. V dropped 6 bases and J dropped 6; count of bases not matched to a gene: 6. The CDR3 region is CASSDRTGVQPQHF. Written as DNA, the CDR3 is TGTGCCAGCAGCGACCGGACAGGGGTTCAGCCCCAGCATTTT.

This clone was seen a few times. The CDR3 DNA is TGTGCCAGCCGAAAAGACAGTTCGAATCAGCCCCAGCATTTT. This gives the protein CASRKDSSNQPQHF. The gene calls are TRBV6-6 and TRBJ1-5; D may be TRBD1 (5 bases). The ends were cut back, 8 bases at V and 4 bases at J, with 15 bases in the middle. CDR1 and CDR2 (germline): MNHNY, SVGAGI (reference sequence). The CDR3 length is 14 residues.

The rearrangement links TRBV4-2 to TRBJ2-5; weak D call: TRBD2 (6 bases). CDR3 length: 14 amino acids. Germline CDR1 is LGHNA and CDR2 is YNFKEQ. The V end was cut by 4 bases, the J end by 2 bases, with 11 bases between. This CDR3 reads CASSLRLGQETQYF. CDR3 sequence (DNA): TGTGCCAGCAGCCTCCGACTAGGACAAGAGACCCAGTACTTC.

J is TRBJ2-3 and V is TRBV30; perhaps D is TRBD1 or TRBD2 (5 bases each). Germline V gene sequence: CDR1 GTSNPN, CDR2 SVGIG (reference sequence). The V end lost 2 bases, the J end lost 0 bases, and 12 bases lay between the germline ends. This CDR3 has 15 residues. This CDR3 is CAWSSRDPSTDTQYF. The CDR3 DNA follows: TGTGCCTGGAGTAGCCGGGACCCTAGCACAGATACGCAGTATTTT.

This clone was seen a handful of times. The chain's CDR3 is CASSPTPTDTQYF. CDR3 sequence (DNA): TGTGCCAGCAGCCCGACCCCCACAGATACGCAGTATTTT. V is TRBV16 and J is TRBJ2-3; D call uncertain. CDR1 and CDR2 from the germline V gene are KGHSY and FQNENV. CDR3 length equals 13 residues. V was pared by 4 bases and J by 2 bases, with 7 bases between.

This clone was observed at least ten times. Different DNA sequences within this sample yield the same CDR3. The V gene is TRBV27, the J gene TRBJ1-3; D is perhaps TRBD1 (5 bases). The V gene's germline CDR1 is MNHEY and CDR2 SMNVEV (reference sequence). Trimming pared 0 bases from V and 0 bases from J, leaving 6 bases between. This CDR3 comprises 15 residues. As DNA, the CDR3 is TGTGCCAGCAGTTTATCGACAGACTCTGGAAACACCATATATTTT. It yields the protein CASSLSTDSGNTIYF.

Concerning this clone: Other DNA variants within this sample encode the same CDR3. V is TRBV20-1 and J is TRBJ2-1; D ambiguous. This CDR3 region has 11 residues. The germline CDR1 and CDR2 sequences are DFQATT and SNEGSKA (reference sequence). Trimming left V 3 bases short and J 6 bases short, with 6 bases between. This CDR3 is CSASRSNEQFF. DNA for the CDR3: TGCAGTGCTAGTCGATCCAATGAGCAGTTCTTC.

J is TRBJ2-1 and V is TRBV5-1, with a weak D call TRBD2 (5 bases). The germline V gene has CDR1 SGHRS and CDR2 YFSETQ. This CDR3 spans 16 amino acids. Trimming shortened V by 0 bases and J by 6 bases, and 16 bases separated the two germline ends. The CDR3: CASSLAPELAGNEQFF. The CDR3 coding sequence is TGCGCCAGCAGCTTGGCGCCTGAATTGGCGGGCAATGAGCAGTTCTTC.

V gene TRBV5-1 combines with J gene TRBJ1-2; D unclear. V lost 2 bases to trimming and J lost 2 bases, with 10 bases between them. The CDR3 consists of 14 residues. Germline-derived CDR1 and CDR2 are SGHRS and YFSETQ. The CDR3 sequence is CASSFEGGNYGYTF. CDR3 DNA: TGCGCCAGCAGCTTCGAGGGCGGAAACTATGGCTACACCTTC.

The CDR3 nucleotides are TGTGCCAGCAGCTTAGAGGCAGAATACGAGCAGTACTTC. Translated: CASSLEAEYEQYF. J is TRBJ2-7 and V is TRBV7-2; no definite D call. Trimming removed 1 base from V and 4 bases from J, with 8 bases in between. The CDR3 runs to 13 residues. From germline, CDR1 is SGHTA and CDR2 FQGNSA. Complete variable domain (other parts from reference TRBV7-2 and TRBJ2-7): GAGVSQSPSNKVTEKGKDVELRCDPISGHTALYWYRQSLGQGLEFLIYFQGNSAPDKSGLPSDRFSAERTGGSVSTLTIQRTQQEDSAVYLCASSLEAEYEQYFGPGTRLTVT.

About this clone: In the same sample, other DNA sequences code for this CDR3. This rearrangement joins TRBV5-6 to TRBJ2-2; D perhaps matches TRBD2 (6 bases). CDR1 and CDR2 (germline): SGHDT, YYEEEE. V was trimmed by 4 bases and J by 1 base, leaving 23 bases between them. This CDR3 has 19 amino acids. The CDR3 loop reads CASSPSIGPGVKNTGELFF. The DNA for the CDR3 is TGTGCCAGCAGCCCGAGTATAGGGCCGGGGGTGAAGAACACCGGGGAGCTGTTTTTT.

V and J are TRBV5-1 and TRBJ2-5, with D maybe TRBD2 (5 bases). Germline CDR1 is SGHRS and CDR2 is YFSETQ. The CDR3 consists of 15 residues. Trimming shortened V by 0 bases and J by 1 base, and 10 bases separated the two germline ends. The chain's CDR3 is CASSLAVAFQETQYF. DNA of the CDR3: TGCGCCAGCAGCTTGGCCGTAGCGTTCCAAGAGACCCAGTACTTC.

The CDR3 is CASSKGSGNTEAFF. CDR3 DNA: TGCGCCAGCAGCAAGGGATCAGGGAACACTGAAGCTTTCTTT. The chain combines TRBV5-1 with TRBJ1-1; D not certain. The germline V and J ends were trimmed by 4 bases and 1 base, with 11 bases remaining between them. The CDR3 length is 14 residues. CDR1 and CDR2 (germline): SGHRS, YFSETQ.

V is TRBV6-5 and J is TRBJ1-4; weak D call: TRBD1 (6 bases). Trimming pared 5 bases from V and 1 base from J, leaving 11 bases between. Germline V CDR1 and CDR2: MNHEY, SVGAGI. The CDR3 covers 15 residues. CDR3 sequence reads: CASSPRGVTNEKLFF. CDR3 DNA sequence: TGTGCCAGCAGTCCCAGGGGTGTAACTAATGAAAAACTGTTTTTT.

The chain has TRBV5-1 and TRBJ1-6; TRBD1 is a possible D gene (5 bases). CDR1 and CDR2 (germline): SGHRS, YFSETQ. Trimming cost V 0 bases and J 7 bases, with 8 bases left between them. This CDR3 is 14 amino acids long. The CDR3 reads CASSLGQGNSPLHF. The CDR3 region has the DNA TGCGCCAGCAGCTTGGGCCAGGGCAATTCACCCCTCCACTTT.

In its sample, this clone was seen a few times. The chain joins TRBV7-9 to TRBJ1-2; 10 nucleotides align to TRBD1. The junction had 4 bases not matched to a gene; V was cut back by 0 bases and J by 9 bases. Germline CDR1 reads SEHNR; CDR2 reads FQNEAQ (reference sequence). This CDR3 spans 14 amino acids. In DNA form, the CDR3 reads TGTGCCAGCAGCTTAGCGGGACAGGGGTTCAGCTACACCTTC. Translated: CASSLAGQGFSYTF.